The subject of this entry is one T cell receptor (beta chain). There is no known antigen for this receptor. Per-base quality was not reported, and no clone a single base away is much larger than it. Trimming costs V 0 bases and J 6 bases, and their ends lie 10 bases apart. Inclusive of the bounding cysteine and phenylalanine, the CDR3 is 13 residues long. The entry retains the CDR3 DNA only, 39 bases that are in frame from base 1. The germline V gene sets CDR1 to SGHRS and CDR2 to YFSETQ. From each donor, a single peripheral blood sample of approximately 120 mL on average was drawn into heparinised tubes. Naive, central memory, regulatory and stem cell-like memory CD4+ T cells were sorted on a BD FACSAria II using a panel including CD45RO, CCR7, CD25, CD127, CD95 and CD27. All sorted populations exceeded 95% purity. Right away, PBMCs were isolated by Lymphoprep density gradient centrifugation and were stained directly, with no culture step. To minimize batch effects, samples were stained and sorted in pairs, one healthy donor with one patient per experiment.

The sample is drawn from a study of beta chain features in type 1 diabetes (dated by TCRdb to the late 2010s). Study-level background: No differences in mean age, gender distribution, total cell number or subset yield were found between patients and healthy donors. A total of some 100,000,000 sorted cells were examined across all samples, and the number of cells per subset was strongly correlated with RNA yield. In the study, recently diagnosed type 1 diabetes patients and matched healthy donors were compared on the TCRB repertoires of their sorted circulating CD4+ T cell subsets. Regulatory and stem cell-like memory subsets were obtained from only 8 patients and roughly eight healthy donors, while naive and central memory subsets were obtained from all 30 or so donors.

The paper's findings and limits, for the study overall: PCR may preferentially amplify shorter templates, but because patient and control samples were amplified and corrected together, any resulting skew would affect both groups equally. The naive, central memory and regulatory TCRB repertoires appeared to resemble one another more closely among patients than among healthy donors. Because the HLA sub-analyses included only small numbers of individuals, any influence of HLA type on TCRB rearrangement was left unresolved. Because cDNA was sequenced instead of genomic DNA, highly expressing activated cells could be over-represented, though the groups showed no difference in activation or CD3 levels. At VDJ recombination sites, patients with type 1 diabetes made fewer insertions and deleted more nucleotides, a pattern implying thymic rearrangement abnormalities. In all four CD4+ subsets, TCRB CDR3 length was moderately but significantly shorter in type 1 diabetes patients.

The High Capacity cDNA Reverse Transcription Kit was used to reverse transcribe all of the isolated RNA, meaning that expressed TCRB transcripts were what got sequenced. Naive, central memory and regulatory T cell samples underwent deep immunoSEQ sequencing, averaging about 3.57 million total reads per sample. Sorted cells were lysed in RLT buffer and RNA was extracted with DNase-treated RNeasy Micro or Mini kits, depending on cell number. To prevent cross-contamination, each cell subset was processed individually, whereas patient and healthy donor samples were processed jointly. TCRB sequences were amplified from cDNA with the immunoSEQ multiplex PCR, producing 87-bp fragments spanning the CDR3 region. Amplicons were sequenced on the Illumina HiSeq platform. Per the authors' processing: Synthetic template baselines were used to correct PCR bias computationally, reads within Hamming distance 2 were collapsed together, and singletons that could not be merged were discarded. Reads were aligned against IMGT to assign V, D and J genes, CDR3 length and insertions or deletions at six rearrangement sites. Within each subset, clonotype counts were normalized to sorted cell number, and only after that were true diversity and Gini coefficients computed with the tcR R package. The overlap coefficient, calculated on TCRB nucleotide sequences, was used to measure repertoire sharing. Out-of-frame TCRB sequences from naive cells were analyzed as a proxy for the pre-selection repertoire. Not all clones reach the TCRdb copy of this immuneACCESS table, which keeps in-frame sequences only. Checked studies attribute under half of the gap to unresolved V genes and leave the rest unexplained. V, J and clone size reflect that table, while D and trimming were determined from the DNA. This sample lists about 660,000 clones; over 13% were detected once. The top ten clonotypes cover 0.035% to 0.045% of the sample.

Sequencing was carried out using naive CD4+ T cells from blood. According to the study, the label for this sample's cell subset or site signals: true naive CD4+ T cells. The receptor was derived from a young man with type 1 diabetes. The chain couples TRBV5-1 to TRBJ2-7; matching of 6 bases hints at TRBD1 as the D gene. The CDR3 region has the sequence CASSLGQDVEQYF. The nucleotide sequence reads as follows: TGCGCCAGCAGCTTGGGACAGGACGTCGAGCAGTACTTC. The reference TRBV5-1 and TRBJ2-7 proteins fill in what lies around the CDR3, so the full variable domain reads KAGVTQTPRYLIKTRGQQVTLSCSPISGHRSVSWYQQTPGQGLQFLFEYFSETQRNKGNFPGRFSGRQFSNSRSEMNVSTLELGDSALYLCASSLGQDVEQYFGPGTRLTVT.